These 24 T cell receptor beta chains were sequenced from one sample in a study of blood T cell repertoires in COVID-19. Libraries were prepared by immunoSEQ multiplex PCR; TCRdb keeps only in-frame clonotypes and omits some of them. The profile shows 30,000 to 35,000 clones, around 73% of them singletons. Sequencing was carried out using peripheral blood. These receptor sequences come from a woman aged 55 to 70 with acute or convalescent COVID-19.

This clone was detected a few times. The chain has TRBV3-1 (or the pseudogene TRBV3-2) and TRBJ1-2; TRBD1 matches 7 bases. The V gene's germline CDR1 is LGHDT and CDR2 YNNKEL (reference sequence). The CDR3 covers 13 residues. J gave up 8 bases and V 8 bases, and 11 bases lay outside the gene matches. The CDR3 spells CASYRQGSMGYTF. CDR3 nucleotide sequence: TGTGCCAGCTACCGACAGGGAAGTATGGGCTACACCTTC.

The chain employs TRBV6-5 and TRBJ1-2, with D perhaps TRBD1 (6 bases). There are 16 residues in the CDR3. Deletions cut 2 bases from V and 4 bases from J, with 17 bases between. Germline V gene data show CDR1 as MNHEY and CDR2 as SVGAGI. CDR3: CASSYERQGNSYGYTF. CDR3 coding DNA: TGTGCCAGCAGTTACGAGAGGCAGGGGAATTCCTATGGCTACACCTTC.

Only one count was recorded for this clone. The V gene is TRBV5-1, the J gene TRBJ2-5; D gene uncertain. This CDR3 is built from 14 residues. Germline V lookup: CDR1 SGHRS, CDR2 YFSETQ. The ends were cut back, 1 base at V and 1 base at J, with 8 bases in the middle. CDR3 in amino acids: CASSLWPGQETQYF. Here the CDR3 DNA reads TGCGCCAGCAGCTTGTGGCCAGGCCAAGAGACCCAGTACTTC.

V is TRBV11-2 and J is TRBJ1-1; possibly TRBD1 for D (6 bases). The CDR3 has 15 residues. CDR1 SGHAT and CDR2 FQNNGV come from the germline V gene. V dropped 2 bases and J dropped 5 bases, with 15 bases sitting between them. The CDR3 bases are TGTGCCAGCAGCTTATGGGAGGGGGGGGAAACTGAAGCTTTCTTT. As protein: CASSLWEGGETEAFF.

The rearrangement links TRBV7-9 to TRBJ1-5; TRBD1 might be the D (5 bases). The V gene's germline CDR1 is SEHNR and CDR2 FQNEAQ (reference sequence). Between the trimmed V and J ends, which lost 5 bases and 6 bases, there was a span of 14 bases. CDR3 size: 14 residues. CDR3 protein: CASSPGQGTQPQHF. CDR3 in DNA: TGTGCCAGCAGCCCTGGGCAGGGAACTCAGCCCCAGCATTTT.

V and J are TRBV28 and TRBJ1-2, with 9 bases aligning to TRBD1. Germline trimming cut 5 bases from V and 4 bases from J; bases unmatched to any gene: 5. Germline CDR1 and CDR2: MDHEN and SYDVKM. The CDR3 is made up of 14 amino acids. The CDR3 sequence is CASSKTGGGYGYTF. The CDR3 DNA reads TGTGCCAGCAGTAAAACAGGGGGCGGCTATGGCTACACCTTC.

This chain uses TRBV5-6 with TRBJ2-7, with D possibly TRBD1 on 6 matching bases. The V end lost 1 base, the J end lost 4 bases, and 12 bases lay between the germline ends. Germline CDR1 SGHDT, CDR2 YYEEEE. The CDR3 sequence is 14 residues long. CDR3 nucleotides: TGTGCCAGCAGCTTGAAGGCAGGGGAATACGAGCAGTACTTC. Protein: CASSLKAGEYEQYF.

V usage is TRBV5-1 and J usage is TRBJ2-7, with D hard to call. The CDR3 covers 12 residues. The V end lost 4 bases, the J end lost 4 bases, and 9 bases lay between the germline ends. Germline loops: CDR1 SGHRS, CDR2 YFSETQ. Here the CDR3 reads CASSPSGYEQYF. CDR3 DNA: TGCGCCAGCAGCCCCTCCGGTTACGAGCAGTACTTC.

This sequence joins TRBV5-1 and TRBJ2-7, with 8 bases fitting TRBD2. Germline V lookup: CDR1 SGHRS, CDR2 YFSETQ. The length of the CDR3 is 16 residues. The V segment lost 4 bases and the J segment 2 bases; nucleotides outside the gene matches: 11. DNA of the CDR3: TGCGCCAGCAGCCCTGCCGCTAGCGGGCAAACCTACGAGCAGTACTTC. The encoded protein is CASSPAASGQTYEQYF.

A single count supports this clone. V usage is TRBV5-1 and J usage is TRBJ2-2; possibly TRBD1 for D (5 bases). This CDR3 comprises 14 residues. V was shortened by 5 bases and J by 4 bases, with 12 bases between the two germline ends. From germline, CDR1 is SGHRS and CDR2 YFSETQ. The CDR3 bases are TGCGCCAGCAGGGAGCAGGGTGGCACCGGGGAGCTGTTTTTT. Amino acid sequence: CASREQGGTGELFF.

The table lists this clone with a count of one. V and J are TRBV12-3 or TRBV12-4 and TRBJ2-5; D unclear. The V end was cut by 5 bases, the J end by 4 bases, with 8 bases between. This CDR3 is 12 amino acids long. CDR3 protein: CASSEVLETQYF. As DNA, the CDR3 is TGTGCCAGCAGTGAGGTCCTAGAGACCCAGTACTTC.

The rearrangement joins TRBV6-5 to TRBJ1-4; D might be TRBD1 (6 bases). Trimming cost V 2 bases and J 5 bases, with 15 bases left between them. The CDR3 has 16 amino acids. In germline, CDR1 is MNHEY, CDR2 SVGAGI. CDR3: CASSYGAVTGNEKLFF. CDR3 in DNA: TGTGCCAGCAGTTACGGGGCAGTCACAGGGAATGAAAAACTGTTTTTT.

This rearrangement joins TRBV19 to TRBJ2-2; tentatively, D is TRBD2 (5 bases). Per germline, CDR1 LNHDA and CDR2 SQIVND (reference sequence). V lost 5 bases to trimming and J lost 4 bases, with 11 bases between them. The CDR3 loop spans 14 amino acids. CDR3 coding DNA: TGTGCCAGTAGTTCGTACAGCGGCACCGGGGAGCTGTTTTTT. The encoded protein is CASSSYSGTGELFF.

The CDR3 spells CAWDLYGNTIYF. Here the CDR3 DNA reads TGTGCCTGGGATCTATATGGAAACACCATATATTTT. The rearrangement uses TRBV30 and TRBJ1-3; no clear D. V dropped 5 bases and J dropped 3 bases, with 8 bases sitting between them. The germline V gene has CDR1 GTSNPN and CDR2 SVGIG (reference sequence). The CDR3 runs 12 residues.

The V call is TRBV6-5, the J call TRBJ2-1; D is possibly TRBD1 (5 bases). The germline gives CDR1 MNHEY, CDR2 SVGAGI. The CDR3 length is 14 residues. V was trimmed by 9 bases and J by 5 bases, leaving 17 bases between them. This CDR3 reads CASRLQVGDNEQFF. The CDR3 DNA reads TGTGCCAGTAGGTTACAGGTGGGCGACAATGAGCAGTTCTTC.

CDR3 nucleotides: TGTGCCAGCAGCTCAGGAGGACTAGCGGCCTCCTACGAGCAGTACTTC. This gives the protein CASSSGGLAASYEQYF. The genes are TRBV7-2 and TRBJ2-7; the match to TRBD2 covers 10 bases. Germline trimming cut 4 bases from V and 0 bases from J; bases unmatched to any gene: 6. Per germline, CDR1 SGHTA and CDR2 FQGNSA. The CDR3 sequence is 16 residues long. The whole variable domain, filled in from reference TRBV7-2 and TRBJ2-7, reads GAGVSQSPSNKVTEKGKDVELRCDPISGHTALYWYRQSLGQGLEFLIYFQGNSAPDKSGLPSDRFSAERTGGSVSTLTIQRTQQEDSAVYLCASSSGGLAASYEQYFGPGTRLTVT.

This clone was observed a single time. V gene TRBV4-1 combines with J gene TRBJ2-7; TRBD1 aligns across 7 bases. V was pared by 2 bases and J by 2 bases, with 6 bases of the junction left unmatched. CDR3 length equals 15 residues. Germline loops: CDR1 MGHRA, CDR2 YSYEKL. The CDR3 region has the DNA TGCGCCAGCAGCCAACACGACAGGGAGACCTACGAGCAGTACTTC. It specifies CASSQHDRETYEQYF.

The chain joins TRBV11-2 to TRBJ2-2; D uncertain. The ends were cut back, 4 bases at V and 6 bases at J, with 12 bases in the middle. The CDR3 totals 14 residues. The germline V gene has CDR1 SGHAT and CDR2 FQNNGV. DNA of the CDR3: TGTGCCAGCAGCTGGCAGGTGGGCGCCGGGGAGCTGTTTTTT. Amino acids: CASSWQVGAGELFF.

The rearrangement uses TRBV7-2 and TRBJ1-1, with D perhaps matching TRBD1 (6 bases). This CDR3 is built from 14 residues. Trimming pared 4 bases from V and 0 bases from J, leaving 9 bases between. Looked up from germline, CDR1 is SGHTA and CDR2 is FQGNSA. The CDR3 spells CASSYGTLNTEAFF. The CDR3 nucleotides read TGTGCCAGCAGCTACGGGACACTGAACACTGAAGCTTTCTTT. The full variable domain, with the rest looked up from reference TRBV7-2 and TRBJ1-1, is GAGVSQSPSNKVTEKGKDVELRCDPISGHTALYWYRQSLGQGLEFLIYFQGNSAPDKSGLPSDRFSAERTGGSVSTLTIQRTQQEDSAVYLCASSYGTLNTEAFFGQGTRLTVV.

The CDR3 DNA sequence: TGTGCCAGCAGCCGACGCTCCCCTCGGAACCGGGGGGGCGGAAGGGAGACCCAGTACTTC. Protein product: CASSRRSPRNRGGGRETQYF. The chain recombines TRBV3-1 (or the pseudogene TRBV3-2) with TRBJ2-5; 8 nucleotides line up with TRBD2. Trimming took 4 bases from V and 5 from J; bases not matched to a gene: 24. CDR1 LGHDT and CDR2 YNNKEL come from the germline V gene (reference sequence). CDR3 size: 20 residues.

The chain recombines TRBV27 with TRBJ2-7; TRBD1 agrees at 11 bases. The V segment lost 0 bases and the J segment 6 bases; nucleotides outside the gene matches: 10. The CDR3 is 17 amino acids. Germline CDR1 reads MNHEY; CDR2 reads SMNVEV (reference sequence). The CDR3 protein is CASSLSVGQGALGEQYF. CDR3 in DNA: TGTGCCAGCAGTTTATCTGTCGGACAGGGGGCGCTAGGCGAGCAGTACTTC.

The V gene is TRBV20-1, the J gene TRBJ1-4; D remains ambiguous. Germline V CDR1 and CDR2: DFQATT, SNEGSKA (reference sequence). V was clipped by 3 bases and J by 2 bases, with 13 bases between them. The CDR3 runs to 15 residues. The DNA for the CDR3 is TGCAGTGCTAGTGCCCCGGTTACCACTAATGAAAAACTGTTTTTT. This codes for CSASAPVTTNEKLFF.

The rearrangement uses TRBV4-1 and TRBJ1-6; no reliable D call. Trimming shortened V by 0 bases and J by 5 bases, and 11 bases separated the two germline ends. This CDR3 region has 16 residues. Germline V CDR1 and CDR2: MGHRA, YSYEKL. The CDR3 DNA reads as TGCGCCAGCAGCCAAGATCTCACAGCCAATAATTCACCCCTCCACTTT. Amino acids: CASSQDLTANNSPLHF.

V gene TRBV19 combines with J gene TRBJ1-6; 9 nucleotides agree with TRBD1. The germline V gene encodes CDR1 LNHDA and CDR2 SQIVND (reference sequence). The junction had 8 bases not matched to a gene; V was cut back by 7 bases and J by 10 bases. This CDR3 is built from 14 residues. The CDR3, as DNA: TGTGCCAGTACCGCGACAGGGGGAGGGTCACCCCTCCACTTT. Protein: CASTATGGGSPLHF.